This T cell receptor (beta chain) comes out of a study of T cell changes during pregnancy in multiple sclerosis. Clones were read by immunoSEQ multiplex PCR, and TCRdb kept only the in-frame ones, dropping some. The sample holds 60,000 to 65,000 clones; 90% are singletons and the top ten take 2% to 2.5%. Trimming removed 3 bases from V and 9 bases from J, with 9 bases in between. The germline V gene has CDR1 MNHEY and CDR2 SMNVEV (reference sequence). This CDR3 contains 12 residues. Source: peripheral blood, taken in the second trimester of pregnancy. This sequence joins TRBV27 and TRBJ2-1; D gene uncertain. The TCR originated in a female donor in good health, enrolled as a control in a pregnancy study. The DNA of the CDR3 is TGTGCCAGCAGTTTTTCAGTTGGTGAGCAGTTCTTC. The encoded protein is CASSFSVGEQFF.